This T cell receptor beta chain was captured by sequencing in a study of OX40 agonist ivuxolimab in advanced cancers. Study-wide context: Enrolled patients in dose escalation had cancers that were hepatocellular carcinoma, melanoma, renal cell or head and neck cancer. Participants averaged roughly 57 years of age (range roughly 20 to 90) and were 75% to 90% male.

CDR3 size: 13 residues. Looked up from germline, CDR1 is LNHDA and CDR2 is SQIVND (reference sequence). Unmatched junction bases numbered 6, after V lost 6 bases and J lost 7 bases. For this clone: Its target is unknown.

Sequenced by immunoSEQ multiplex PCR; TCRdb stores in-frame clones only, minus some. Here the sample spans over 25,000 clones, more than 65% being singletons. Findings of the study overall: Certain nonresponders additionally had low normalized T-cell clonal expansion.

The genes are TRBV19 and TRBJ1-2; 9 positions match TRBD1. The source is an adult with an advanced solid tumor such as melanoma, head and neck, liver or kidney cancer. This sample comprised CD4+ or CD8+ T cells sorted from blood, obtained in a trial of the OX40 agonist ivuxolimab. CDR3 sequence reads: CASSPTGGGGYTF. The CDR3 DNA sequence: TGTGCCAGTAGCCCGACAGGGGGAGGTGGCTACACCTTC.